The 14 T cell receptor beta chains below come from one sample, sequenced in a study of blood T cell repertoires in COVID-19 (TCRdb year 2020). Libraries were built with the immunoSEQ multiplex PCR assay. Sourced from immuneACCESS, this table was stored by TCRdb with only in-frame sequences that have V and J called. A share of the clones is absent; for the studies checked, an unresolved V gene accounts for under half, and the remainder has no known explanation. Present in this sample are roughly 80,000 clones, around 88% of which were seen just once. Over 4% of the sample lies in the top ten. What was sequenced was peripheral blood. These receptors were taken from an elderly woman with active or convalescent COVID-19.

This chain uses TRBV28 with TRBJ1-2, with D possibly being TRBD1 (6 bases). Germline V gene sequence: CDR1 MDHEN, CDR2 SYDVKM. This CDR3 contains 15 residues. V was pared by 5 bases and J by 4 bases, with 17 bases between. The DNA for the CDR3 is TGTGCCAGCAGTCTTGGGGGCGGGTTTGTCTATGGCTACACCTTC. It yields the protein CASSLGGGFVYGYTF.

This rearrangement joins TRBV25-1 to TRBJ2-6; 8 nucleotides agree with TRBD1. From germline, CDR1 is MGHDK and CDR2 SYGVNS. V shed 3 bases, J shed 3 bases, and the junction held 7 bases outside the gene matches. The CDR3 totals 17 residues. This chain's CDR3 is CASSDMPGGGGANVLTF. CDR3 in DNA: TGTGCCAGCAGTGACATGCCAGGGGGCGGTGGGGCCAACGTCCTGACTTTC.

The chain is built from TRBV9 and TRBJ2-4; D perhaps matches TRBD1 (6 bases). V lost 0 bases and J 6 bases, leaving 7 bases between the germline ends. Germline V lookup: CDR1 SGDLS, CDR2 YYNGEE. The CDR3 totals 13 residues. Here the CDR3 reads CASSVEDRNIQYF. For the CDR3, the DNA is TGTGCCAGCAGCGTAGAGGACAGAAACATTCAGTACTTC.

The genes are TRBV10-2 and TRBJ2-5; maybe TRBD2 (6 bases). The germline V gene has CDR1 WSHSY and CDR2 SAAADI. V was clipped by 0 bases and J by 4 bases, with 15 bases between them. The CDR3 sequence is 16 residues long. In DNA form, the CDR3 reads TGCGCCAGCAGTGAGTCGATGGAGGGGCTAGGAGAGACCCAGTACTTC. This encodes CASSESMEGLGETQYF.

The V and J genes are TRBV18 and TRBJ2-3, with a possible D match to TRBD2 (6 bases). Germline V CDR1 and CDR2: KGHSH, LQKENI. The ends were cut back, 4 bases at V and 2 bases at J, with 19 bases in the middle. This CDR3 is built from 17 residues. The chain's CDR3 is CASSRISGTLPTDTQYF. In DNA form, the CDR3 reads TGTGCCAGCTCACGTATCTCCGGGACTCTCCCCACAGATACGCAGTATTTT. Based on the CDR3 plus reference TRBV18 and TRBJ2-3, the full variable domain is NAGVMQNPRHLVRRRGQEARLRCSPMKGHSHVYWYRQLPEEGLKFMVYLQKENIIDESGMPKERFSAEFPKEGPSILRIQQVVRGDSAAYFCASSRISGTLPTDTQYFGPGTRLTVL.

The V gene is TRBV19, the J gene TRBJ1-3, with 8 bases fitting TRBD1. The CDR3 is 19 amino acids. The V gene end was trimmed by 5 bases and the J gene end by 0 bases; junction bases not matched to a gene: 15. CDR1 and CDR2 (germline): LNHDA, SQIVND (reference sequence). The CDR3 DNA reads TGTGCCAGTAGTCCGGACAGGGCCCGCTGGGCACGCTCTGGAAACACCATATATTTT. It translates to CASSPDRARWARSGNTIYF.

This clone has a handful of counts. The V and J genes are TRBV11-1 and TRBJ1-2; possibly TRBD1 for D (6 bases). Germline V gene data show CDR1 as SGHAT and CDR2 as FQDESV (reference sequence). CDR3 size: 14 residues. Trimming removed 4 bases from V and 7 bases from J, with 16 bases in between. CDR3 amino acids: CASSSGRSGVGYTF. The CDR3 bases are TGTGCCAGCAGCTCGGGACGTTCAGGGGTTGGCTACACCTTC.

The chain recombines TRBV27 with TRBJ1-4, with TRBD1 as a possible D gene (5 bases). This CDR3 is 17 amino acids long. V dropped 4 bases and J dropped 7 bases, with 22 bases sitting between them. Germline loops: CDR1 MNHEY, CDR2 SMNVEV (reference sequence). CDR3 DNA sequence: TGTGCCAGCAGTTCGGGTCGATCTCGTTTAAGGGGTGAAAAACTGTTTTTT. The encoded protein is CASSSGRSRLRGEKLFF.

The chain links TRBV5-1 to TRBJ1-1; D is perhaps TRBD1 (5 bases). The V and J ends lost 9 bases and 5 bases respectively, with 20 bases between them. Looked up from germline, CDR1 is SGHRS and CDR2 is YFSETQ. CDR3 size: 14 residues. The CDR3 loop is CATKDQGRDTEAFF. CDR3 sequence (DNA): TGCGCCACCAAGGACCAGGGTAGAGATACTGAAGCTTTCTTT.

The V gene is TRBV4-1, the J gene TRBJ2-7; tentative D call: TRBD2 (7 bases). V dropped 3 bases and J dropped 7 bases, with 22 bases sitting between them. CDR1 and CDR2 from the germline V gene are MGHRA and YSYEKL. The length of the CDR3 is 16 residues. The CDR3 is CASSHVGRGGPVEQYF. In DNA, the CDR3 is TGCGCCAGCAGCCATGTTGGGAGGGGGGGCCCGGTGGAGCAGTACTTC.

V is TRBV9 and J is TRBJ2-2, with a possible D match to TRBD2 (5 bases). The CDR3 length is 14 residues. V was shortened by 4 bases and J by 7 bases, with 14 bases between the two germline ends. From germline, CDR1 is SGDLS and CDR2 YYNGEE. CDR3 sequence (DNA): TGTGCCAGCAGCCCAGAGGCTAGCAACGGGGAGCTGTTTTTT. This encodes CASSPEASNGELFF.

V gene TRBV7-9 combines with J gene TRBJ1-5; a weak D match, TRBD1 (5 bases). The germline CDR1 and CDR2 sequences are SEHNR and FQNEAQ (reference sequence). The CDR3 is 15 residues long. V gave up 5 bases and J gave up 6 bases, with 17 bases separating them. The CDR3: CASSPPGGAAQPQHF. The CDR3 coding sequence is TGTGCCAGCAGCCCCCCCGGAGGGGCAGCTCAGCCCCAGCATTTT.

V and J are TRBV29-1 and TRBJ2-3, with D maybe TRBD2 (5 bases). Germline V gene sequence: CDR1 SQVTM, CDR2 ANQGSEA. The CDR3 has 14 amino acids. Trimming removed 4 bases from V and 3 bases from J, with 14 bases in between. CDR3 loop: CSVGSLAFTDTQYF. The DNA of the CDR3 is TGCAGCGTTGGGTCTCTAGCTTTTACAGATACGCAGTATTTT.

The chain couples TRBV1 to TRBJ2-3; TRBD2, the D gene given by the table, was not confirmed from the DNA. TRBV1 is a documented pseudogene. The CDR3 sequence is 17 residues long. CDR3 in amino acids: CTSSRLLGRGTTDTQYF. Here the CDR3 DNA reads TGCACCAGCAGCCGCCTATTGGGGCGGGGGACCACAGATACGCAGTATTTT.